Presented here are 27 T cell receptor beta chains from one specimen sequenced in a study of T cell repertoires in cytomegalovirus infection. TCRdb reprocessed the reads via MiXCR and lists one record per CDR3 protein. The sample contains 76,000 or so distinct CDR3 sequences, about 4% of which appear only once. Sequenced input: PBMCs. The receptors stem from a human donor in good health (CMV status not recorded). Some clones in this sample may be carry-over from other donors' samples.

Many counts were recorded for this clonotype. The genes are TRBV4-3 and TRBJ2-4, with TRBD2 matching over 8 bases. Losses at the gene ends were 0 bases for V and 6 bases for J; bases not matched to a gene: 1. The CDR3 consists of 14 residues. Germline V lookup: CDR1 LGHNA, CDR2 YSLEER. Written as DNA, the CDR3 is TGCGCCAGCAGCCAAGACGGGGGGGTAAACATTCAGTACTTC. This gives the protein CASSQDGGVNIQYF.

This clonotype appeared many times. The V call is TRBV28, the J call TRBJ1-5; TRBD1 agrees at 7 bases. This CDR3 region has 16 residues. V lost 1 base, J lost 2 bases, and 5 bases stayed unmatched. In germline, CDR1 is MDHEN, CDR2 SYDVKM. This CDR3 is CASSLYGTGGNQPQHF. In DNA form, the CDR3 reads TGTGCCAGCAGTTTATATGGCACAGGGGGCAATCAGCCCCAGCATTTT.

This clonotype has a count of ten or more. V usage is TRBV6-6 and J usage is TRBJ1-6; perhaps TRBD1 as D (5 bases). Germline V gene data show CDR1 as MNHNY and CDR2 as SVGAGI (reference sequence). CDR3 length equals 15 residues. V gave up 1 base and J gave up 6 bases, with 10 bases separating them. The CDR3 loop is CASSYWGGSNSPLHF. The CDR3 nucleotides are TGTGCCAGCAGTTACTGGGGGGGAAGTAATTCACCCCTCCACTTT.

The sample holds many counts of this clonotype. The gene calls are TRBV30 and TRBJ2-7; D is perhaps TRBD1 or TRBD2 (5 bases each). The CDR3 runs 13 residues. The ends were cut back, 3 bases at V and 6 bases at J, with 15 bases in the middle. Germline CDR1 GTSNPN, CDR2 SVGIG (reference sequence). The CDR3 spells CAWSDPSGTEQYF. CDR3 DNA: TGTGCCTGGAGCGACCCCTCGGGGACCGAGCAGTACTTC.

This clonotype was recorded at least ten times. The chain recombines TRBV7-2 with TRBJ1-5; a weak D match, TRBD1 (6 bases). V shed 5 bases and J shed 2 bases, with 10 bases lying between them. This CDR3 is built from 14 residues. Germline CDR1 is SGHTA and CDR2 is FQGNSA. The CDR3 DNA follows: TGTGCCAGCAGCCTACAGGGTGGCAATCAGCCCCAGCATTTT. Its protein is CASSLQGGNQPQHF.

This clonotype was counted many times. V and J are TRBV7-2 and TRBJ1-3; D gene unclear. V lost 1 base, J lost 0 bases, and 7 bases lay in between. The CDR3 covers 15 residues. Germline CDR1 and CDR2: SGHTA and FQGNSA. The CDR3 protein is CASSLDRASGNTIYF. The DNA of the CDR3 is TGTGCCAGCAGCTTAGATCGAGCCTCTGGAAACACCATATATTTT.

This clonotype showed up many times. The chain recombines TRBV19 with TRBJ1-5; a possible D gene is TRBD1 (5 bases). CDR1 and CDR2 (germline): LNHDA, SQIVND (reference sequence). CDR3 size: 16 residues. Trimming took off 7 bases at V and 0 bases at J, with 16 bases between the two ends. CDR3 DNA: TGTGCCAGTAACCCTCGGGCAGGGAATAGCAATCAGCCCCAGCATTTT. Translating it yields CASNPRAGNSNQPQHF.

This clonotype was detected ten times or more. The V call is TRBV7-2, the J call TRBJ1-2, with D hard to call. This CDR3 region has 12 residues. The germline V gene has CDR1 SGHTA and CDR2 FQGNSA. V shed 1 base and J shed 5 bases, with 5 bases lying between them. CDR3 sequence: CASSLVQYGYTF. The CDR3 DNA reads as TGTGCCAGCAGCTTAGTGCAGTATGGCTACACCTTC.

This clonotype was counted at least ten times. The gene calls are TRBV9 and TRBJ1-6; D not certain. V gave up 4 bases and J gave up 2 bases, with 7 bases separating them. The CDR3 contains 14 residues. Germline CDR1 reads SGDLS; CDR2 reads YYNGEE. CDR3 DNA sequence: TGTGCCAGCAGCCGGGCAGCCTATAATTCACCCCTCCACTTT. It yields the protein CASSRAAYNSPLHF.

This clonotype showed up many times. This chain connects TRBV6-1 to TRBJ2-5; D might be TRBD1 (6 bases). V lost 5 bases to trimming and J lost 4 bases, with 17 bases between them. The CDR3 has 15 residues. The germline V gene has CDR1 MNHNS and CDR2 SASEGT. As DNA, the CDR3 is TGTGCCAGCAGTCCCTCCCCAGGGGACGGAGAGACCCAGTACTTC. It translates to CASSPSPGDGETQYF.

This clonotype has ten or more counts. The J gene is TRBJ1-1, the V gene TRBV12-3 or TRBV12-4; D gene unclear. V was pared by 2 bases and J by 0 bases, with 13 bases between. This CDR3 spans 16 amino acids. The CDR3 loop is CASSLPSGPLNTEAFF. The CDR3 nucleotides are TGTGCCAGCAGTTTACCCTCTGGACCTCTGAACACTGAAGCTTTCTTT.

This clonotype was detected ten times or more. The chain joins TRBV24-1 to TRBJ1-2; D gene unclear. Germline loops: CDR1 KGHDR, CDR2 SFDVKD. With 0 bases removed from V and 8 bases from J, the gap between germline ends came to 12 bases. The CDR3 extends over 14 amino acids. CDR3 residues: CATSDLLRDRGYTF. In DNA form, the CDR3 reads TGTGCCACCAGTGATTTGCTGCGGGATCGCGGCTACACCTTC.

This clonotype has at least ten counts. V gene TRBV7-2 combines with J gene TRBJ2-3; D ambiguous. The CDR3 spans 14 residues. V was trimmed by 1 base and J by 0 bases, leaving 5 bases between them. In germline, CDR1 is SGHTA, CDR2 FQGNSA. The CDR3 loop reads CASSLDLSTDTQYF. As DNA, the CDR3 is TGTGCCAGCAGCTTAGATCTGAGCACAGATACGCAGTATTTT.

Many counts were recorded for this clonotype. V gene TRBV14 combines with J gene TRBJ2-3; 8 bases are shared with TRBD2. J was trimmed by 6 bases and V by 4 bases; bases with no gene match: 12. Germline-derived CDR1 and CDR2 are SGHDN and FVKESK. The CDR3 consists of 16 residues. This CDR3 reads CASSPTATRLADTQYF. CDR3 in DNA: TGTGCCAGCAGCCCCACCGCCACGAGACTAGCGGATACGCAGTATTTT.

In this sample, this clonotype turned up many times. The V gene is TRBV7-2, the J gene TRBJ1-5, with 7 bases identical to TRBD1. This CDR3 is built from 16 residues. The V gene's germline CDR1 is SGHTA and CDR2 FQGNSA. V shed 4 bases and J 9 bases; nucleotides not matched to a gene: 15. CDR3 coding DNA: TGTGCCAGCAGCTCGGAGACCACAGGGGACAATAGGCCCCAGCATTTT. Protein: CASSSETTGDNRPQHF.

Ten or more counts support this clonotype. The rearrangement joins TRBV7-2 to TRBJ2-7, with a weak D call TRBD2 (6 bases). Trimming stripped 3 bases from V and 0 bases from J, with 12 bases between. CDR1 is SGHTA and CDR2 is FQGNSA in the germline V gene. This CDR3 has 15 residues. The CDR3 loop reads CASSLKPGLSYEQYF. The CDR3, as DNA: TGTGCCAGCAGCTTGAAACCGGGACTCTCCTACGAGCAGTACTTC.

Note on this clonotype: A much more abundant neighbour one base away suggests this may be a read error. V and J are TRBV5-1 and TRBJ2-7; TRBD1 aligns across 8 bases. The germline gives CDR1 SGHRS, CDR2 YFSETQ. This CDR3 is built from 14 residues. The CDR3 DNA follows: TGCGCCAGCAGCTTGTCCCAGGGGGCCGTCGAGCAGTCCTTC. This codes for CASSLSQGAVEQSF.

A remark on this clonotype: An end of the junction differs from the germline gene, which may be a read error. This CDR3 reads CARSSGLLGGEQFF. The CDR3 nucleotides read TGTGCCCGCAGCTCAGGACTCCTTGGGGGTGAGCAGTTCTTC. The chain carries TRBV7-8 and TRBJ2-1; perhaps D is TRBD1 or TRBD2 (5 bases each). There are 14 residues in the CDR3. Germline-derived CDR1 and CDR2 are SGHVS and FQNEAQ.

Many counts were recorded for this clonotype. The chain recombines TRBV29-1 with TRBJ2-2; no reliable D call. CDR3 size: 12 residues. The germline V gene has CDR1 SQVTM and CDR2 ANQGSEA. Trimming shortened V by 2 bases and J by 0 bases, and 1 base separated the two germline ends. The CDR3 is CSVEPNTGELFF. Here the CDR3 DNA reads TGCAGCGTTGAACCGAACACCGGGGAGCTGTTTTTT.

This clonotype was counted ten times or more. The V gene is TRBV19, the J gene TRBJ1-2; maybe TRBD1 (6 bases). CDR1 is LNHDA and CDR2 is SQIVND in the germline V gene (reference sequence). The ends were cut back, 8 bases at V and 3 bases at J, with 13 bases in the middle. The CDR3 is 13 residues long. CDR3 sequence (DNA): TGTGCCAGTGAGGACAGCCAGTACTATGGCTACACCTTC. It translates to CASEDSQYYGYTF.

This clonotype was recorded many times. V gene TRBV4-1 combines with J gene TRBJ1-5; weak D call: TRBD1 (6 bases). Looked up from germline, CDR1 is MGHRA and CDR2 is YSYEKL. The CDR3 loop spans 14 amino acids. V dropped 4 bases and J dropped 7 bases, with 14 bases sitting between them. The CDR3 DNA reads as TGCGCCAGCAGCCCTCTTGGGGGCCTACAGCCCCAGCATTTT. As protein: CASSPLGGLQPQHF.

This clonotype showed up many times. The J gene is TRBJ1-4, the V gene TRBV28; TRBD1 might be the D (5 bases). The CDR3 is made up of 17 amino acids. CDR1 and CDR2 (germline): MDHEN, SYDVKM. V was cut by 5 bases and J by 1 base, with 17 bases left in between. The CDR3 coding sequence is TGTGCCAGCAGTCCCCAGGGCTTAGGTCTAACTAATGAAAAACTGTTTTTT. It translates to CASSPQGLGLTNEKLFF.

This clonotype was seen at least ten times. V is TRBV20-1 and J is TRBJ1-2; D uncertain. V was clipped by 0 bases and J by 1 base, with 9 bases between them. The CDR3 runs 14 residues. CDR1 DFQATT and CDR2 SNEGSKA come from the germline V gene (reference sequence). For the CDR3, the DNA is TGCAGTGCTAGAGACGGCGGACGTAACTATGGCTACACCTTC. Translating gives CSARDGGRNYGYTF.

This clonotype was seen repeatedly, ten times or more. V usage is TRBV20-1 and J usage is TRBJ1-5; weak D call: TRBD1 (5 bases). V was pared by 6 bases and J by 0 bases, with 15 bases between. Germline CDR1 DFQATT, CDR2 SNEGSKA (reference sequence). The CDR3 is 15 amino acids. The CDR3 DNA reads TGCAGTGCCGTCCGCCAGGGTTATAGCAATCAGCCCCAGCATTTT. Its protein is CSAVRQGYSNQPQHF.

This clonotype was counted at least ten times. The chain joins TRBV19 to TRBJ1-5; a possible D gene is TRBD1 (6 bases). The V gene lost 8 bases and the J gene lost 2 bases, with 16 bases spanning the gap. Germline CDR1 is LNHDA and CDR2 is SQIVND (reference sequence). The CDR3 length is 15 residues. CDR3: CASEGGLHGNQPQHF. For the CDR3, the DNA is TGTGCCAGTGAGGGGGGGTTGCATGGCAATCAGCCCCAGCATTTT.

This clonotype was counted many times. The chain uses TRBV7-8 and TRBJ1-5; 8 bases map to TRBD1. CDR3 length equals 15 residues. Looked up from germline, CDR1 is SGHVS and CDR2 is FQNEAQ. Trimming at V came to 5 bases and at J to 6 bases, leaving 9 bases not matched to a gene. CDR3 nucleotides: TGTGCCAGCAGCGGTACAGGGGGAGCGAGTCAGCCCCAGCATTTT. The encoded protein is CASSGTGGASQPQHF.

This clonotype was counted ten times or more. This chain uses TRBV7-2 with TRBJ1-4; TRBD1 might be the D (6 bases). Trimming removed 5 bases at V and 4 bases at J, with 14 bases between. This CDR3 contains 15 residues. The germline V gene has CDR1 SGHTA and CDR2 FQGNSA. DNA of the CDR3: TGTGCCAGCAGCCTTGGGGGGCCCCTTAATGAAAAACTGTTTTTT. Translating gives CASSLGGPLNEKLFF.